This passage covers 27 T cell receptor beta chains from one sample sequenced in a study of T cell responses to AZD1222 COVID-19 vaccine. Only in-frame clones appear in the TCRdb table, and some are missing; sequencing was by immunoSEQ multiplex PCR. The sample includes 110,000 or so clones, about 91% of them seen just once. The sequencing here drew on peripheral blood, taken 28 days after the second AZD1222 dose. The receptors were sampled from an adult who received the AZD1222 COVID-19 vaccine.

The J gene is TRBJ2-1, the V gene TRBV3-1 (or the pseudogene TRBV3-2); 7 bases fit TRBD2. V gave up 1 base and J gave up 9 bases; unmatched junction bases: 6. There are 14 residues in the CDR3. Germline assignment: CDR1 LGHDT and CDR2 YNNKEL (reference sequence). The CDR3 spells CASSQAPGGGEQFF. The CDR3 region has the DNA TGTGCCAGCAGCCAAGCTCCGGGGGGTGGTGAGCAGTTCTTC.

The chain combines TRBV3-1 (or the pseudogene TRBV3-2) with TRBJ2-2; a possible D gene is TRBD2 (6 bases). Germline assignment: CDR1 LGHDT and CDR2 YNNKEL (reference sequence). There are 13 residues in the CDR3. Between the trimmed V and J ends, which lost 6 bases and 5 bases, there was a span of 10 bases. CDR3 amino acids: CASRGGGTGELFF. CDR3 DNA: TGTGCCAGCAGGGGGGGTGGTACCGGGGAGCTGTTTTTT.

This chain joins TRBV9 and TRBJ2-1; a weak D match, TRBD2 (6 bases). The CDR3 has 16 amino acids. V shed 3 bases and J shed 1 base, with 14 bases lying between them. Germline values: CDR1 SGDLS, CDR2 YYNGEE. The CDR3 here is CASSAQAGFSYNEQFF. DNA for the CDR3: TGTGCCAGCAGCGCCCAAGCGGGTTTTTCCTACAATGAGCAGTTCTTC.

The J gene is TRBJ1-6, the V gene TRBV5-4; the D is unclear. The V gene's germline CDR1 is SGHNT and CDR2 YYREEE (reference sequence). Trimming shortened V by 5 bases and J by 0 bases, and 12 bases separated the two germline ends. The CDR3 is 16 amino acids. CDR3: CASSSAGSSYNSPLHF. The CDR3 DNA sequence: TGTGCCAGCAGTTCCGCCGGTAGCTCCTATAATTCACCCCTCCACTTT.

The table lists this clone with a count of one. The chain couples TRBV27 to TRBJ1-5; 9 bases are shared with TRBD1. The V and J ends lost 6 bases and 3 bases, in that order; junction bases with no gene match: 6. CDR1 and CDR2 (germline): MNHEY, SMNVEV (reference sequence). CDR3 length: 15 amino acids. CDR3 amino acids: CASRKGDRDNQPQHF. CDR3 nucleotide sequence: TGTGCCAGCAGAAAAGGGGACAGGGACAATCAGCCCCAGCATTTT.

This clone was observed once. The J gene is TRBJ2-6, the V gene TRBV4-3; 8 bases match TRBD1. J lost 6 bases, V lost 4 bases, and 5 bases had no gene match. From germline, CDR1 is LGHNA and CDR2 YSLEER. This CDR3 has 15 residues. This CDR3 reads CASSPVTGEANVLTF. The CDR3 bases are TGCGCCAGCAGCCCAGTGACAGGGGAGGCCAACGTCCTGACTTTC.

The chain joins TRBV28 to TRBJ1-2; D not certain. The CDR3 loop spans 15 amino acids. CDR1 is MDHEN, CDR2 SYDVKM, per germline. Between the trimmed V and J ends, which lost 3 bases and 4 bases, there was a span of 15 bases. The CDR3 DNA follows: TGTGCCAGCAGTTTCTCTGGTAGCCTATCCTATGGCTACACCTTC. It codes for CASSFSGSLSYGYTF.

This chain joins TRBV4-3 and TRBJ1-4, with D possibly matching TRBD1 (5 bases). The CDR3 contains 15 residues. V gave up 1 base and J gave up 3 bases, with 9 bases separating them. The germline V gene has CDR1 LGHNA and CDR2 YSLEER. CDR3 region: CASSQAGTSNEKLFF. The CDR3 DNA follows: TGCGCCAGCAGCCAAGCCGGGACTTCTAATGAAAAACTGTTTTTT.

The chain employs TRBV4-1 and TRBJ1-4; D gene uncertain. Germline V gene lookup returns CDR1 MGHRA and CDR2 YSYEKL. V gave up 3 bases and J gave up 0 bases, with 5 bases separating them. The CDR3 extends over 14 amino acids. CDR3 nucleotides: TGCGCCAGCAGCCACGGAACAACTAATGAAAAACTGTTTTTT. Translated: CASSHGTTNEKLFF.

The V and J genes are TRBV19 and TRBJ1-5; the D gene is possibly TRBD1 (6 bases). The length of the CDR3 is 15 residues. V lost 7 bases, J lost 5 bases, and 18 bases lay in between. From germline, CDR1 is LNHDA and CDR2 SQIVND (reference sequence). CDR3 in amino acids: CASTMIGGGHQPQHF. DNA of the CDR3: TGTGCCAGTACCATGATTGGGGGGGGCCATCAGCCCCAGCATTTT.

The V and J genes are TRBV3-1 (or the pseudogene TRBV3-2) and TRBJ1-2, with D perhaps matching TRBD1 (5 bases). V was shortened by 1 base and J by 5 bases, with 14 bases between the two germline ends. The CDR3 covers 15 residues. In germline, CDR1 is LGHDT, CDR2 YNNKEL (reference sequence). DNA for the CDR3: TGTGCCAGCAGCCAAGGTTTGCAGGGAGAATATGGCTACACCTTC. Translating gives CASSQGLQGEYGYTF.

The V and J genes are TRBV10-2 and TRBJ1-1; TRBD1 agrees at 8 bases. The length of the CDR3 is 13 residues. Germline V gives CDR1 WSHSY, CDR2 SAAADI. Trimming took 6 bases from V and 4 from J; bases not matched to a gene: 4. The CDR3 loop is CASSGQGRTEAFF. CDR3 coding DNA: TGCGCCAGCAGCGGACAGGGTCGCACTGAAGCTTTCTTT.

The chain employs TRBV4-1 and TRBJ1-2; possibly TRBD1 for D (6 bases). Trimming took 4 bases from V and 4 from J, leaving 19 bases between them. The CDR3 has 16 amino acids. Germline CDR1 and CDR2: MGHRA and YSYEKL. CDR3 sequence: CASSLTEDRPSYGYTF. CDR3 DNA sequence: TGCGCCAGCAGCCTCACAGAAGACAGGCCCTCCTATGGCTACACCTTC.

The gene calls are TRBV28 and TRBJ1-2; possibly TRBD1 for D (6 bases). The germline gives CDR1 MDHEN, CDR2 SYDVKM. The CDR3 is 14 residues long. The ends were cut back, 4 bases at V and 3 bases at J, with 12 bases in the middle. The CDR3, as DNA: TGTGCCAGCAGTTCAAGCGGACAGTACTATGGCTACACCTTC. It yields the protein CASSSSGQYYGYTF.

V is TRBV19 and J is TRBJ1-2; D might be TRBD1 (6 bases). V was shortened by 5 bases and J by 0 bases, with 13 bases between the two germline ends. The CDR3 length is 15 residues. The germline V gene encodes CDR1 LNHDA and CDR2 SQIVND (reference sequence). CDR3: CASSPSRTANYGYTF. CDR3 sequence (DNA): TGTGCCAGTAGTCCCAGCCGGACAGCTAACTATGGCTACACCTTC.

The chain joins TRBV2 to TRBJ2-1; D gene ambiguous. Germline V gives CDR1 SNHLY, CDR2 FYNNEI. The CDR3 is made up of 13 amino acids. The V end was cut by 2 bases, the J end by 8 bases, with 10 bases between. The DNA of the CDR3 is TGTGCCAGCAGTGAACGGGCTGACGATGAGCAGTTCTTC. Residues: CASSERADDEQFF.

The chain carries TRBV6-6 and TRBJ2-7, with D unclear. V lost 9 bases and J 5 bases, leaving 17 bases between the germline ends. CDR3 length: 13 residues. CDR1 is MNHNY, CDR2 SVGAGI, per germline (reference sequence). CDR3 region: CASNDGVWDEQYF. The CDR3 nucleotides are TGTGCCAGTAACGACGGAGTCTGGGACGAGCAGTACTTC.

The chain is built from TRBV6-1 and TRBJ1-6; TRBD1 is a possible D gene (6 bases). V lost 2 bases and J 5 bases, leaving 10 bases between the germline ends. Germline-derived CDR1 and CDR2 are MNHNS and SASEGT. CDR3 length: 15 amino acids. The CDR3 sequence is CASSEIGQNNSPLHF. CDR3 sequence (DNA): TGTGCCAGCAGTGAAATAGGACAGAATAATTCACCCCTCCACTTT.

V is TRBV6-2 or TRBV6-3 and J is TRBJ1-4; D remains unclear. V gave up 2 bases and J gave up 6 bases, with 7 bases separating them. The germline V gene encodes CDR1 MNHEY and CDR2 SVGEGT. This CDR3 is 13 amino acids long. CDR3 loop: CASSYGRDEKLFF. DNA of the CDR3: TGTGCCAGCAGTTACGGACGGGATGAAAAACTGTTTTTT.

This chain joins TRBV7-8 and TRBJ2-3; 9 bases agree with TRBD2. This CDR3 region has 15 residues. Germline V gene sequence: CDR1 SGHVS, CDR2 FQNEAQ. V lost 5 bases and J lost 4; bases outside the gene matches: 7. The CDR3 nucleotides are TGTGCCAGCAGCCCCCGGGCTAGCGGGGCAGATACGCAGTATTTT. Translation: CASSPRASGADTQYF.

The chain has TRBV7-2 and TRBJ1-5, with a possible D match to TRBD1 (5 bases). The CDR3 has 15 amino acids. Germline V gene lookup returns CDR1 SGHTA and CDR2 FQGNSA. Trimming removed 4 bases at V and 4 bases at J, with 14 bases between. CDR3 region: CASSWFLSGNQPQHF. The CDR3 DNA follows: TGTGCCAGCAGCTGGTTCCTATCAGGGAATCAGCCCCAGCATTTT.

This rearrangement joins TRBV4-3 to TRBJ2-6; 8 nucleotides line up with TRBD1. From germline, CDR1 is LGHNA and CDR2 YSLEER. The CDR3 has 17 residues. The V segment lost 4 bases and the J segment 2 bases; nucleotides outside the gene matches: 7. The CDR3 here is CASSRQQGVAGANVLTF. Written as DNA, the CDR3 is TGCGCCAGCAGCCGGCAACAGGGGGTTGCTGGGGCCAACGTCCTGACTTTC.

This clone was recorded once. The rearrangement uses TRBV15 and TRBJ1-5; no definite D call. CDR1 LNHNV and CDR2 YYDKDF come from the germline V gene (reference sequence). V was clipped by 0 bases and J by 1 base, with 7 bases between them. The CDR3 consists of 15 residues. The CDR3 is CATSRDYHSNQPQHF. CDR3 bases: TGTGCCACCAGCAGAGATTATCACAGCAATCAGCCCCAGCATTTT. Filled out from reference TRBV15 and TRBJ1-5, the complete variable domain reads DAMVIQNPRYQVTQFGKPVTLSCSQTLNHNVMYWYQQKSSQAPKLLFHYYDKDFNNEADTPDNFQSRRPNTSFCFLDIRSPGLGDTAMYLCATSRDYHSNQPQHFGDGTRLSIL.

The rearrangement joins TRBV6-5 to TRBJ1-1, with D uncertain. The CDR3 loop spans 16 amino acids. CDR1 and CDR2 (germline): MNHEY, SVGAGI. The V gene lost 2 bases and the J gene lost 1 base, with 14 bases spanning the gap. The DNA of the CDR3 is TGTGCCAGCAGTTACGGCCGAAACACAGCGAACACTGAAGCTTTCTTT. It translates to CASSYGRNTANTEAFF.

Only a few counts were recorded for this clone. The rearrangement uses TRBV28 and TRBJ1-5; D gene ambiguous. This CDR3 spans 12 amino acids. Germline V gene sequence: CDR1 MDHEN, CDR2 SYDVKM. Deletions cut 7 bases from V and 5 bases from J, with 9 bases between. The CDR3 is CASNPAYQPQHF. The CDR3 region has the DNA TGTGCCAGCAATCCAGCCTATCAGCCCCAGCATTTT.

The V and J genes are TRBV6-6 and TRBJ1-4; 7 nucleotides align to TRBD1. Unmatched junction bases numbered 7, after V lost 7 bases and J lost 5 bases. Germline V gene data show CDR1 as MNHNY and CDR2 as SVGAGI (reference sequence). The CDR3 contains 14 residues. In DNA form, the CDR3 reads TGTGCCAGCACCCCGGGACAGCCAAATGAAAAACTGTTTTTT. Translated, it gives CASTPGQPNEKLFF.

The rearrangement links TRBV5-1 to TRBJ2-7, with D maybe TRBD1 (5 bases). With 5 bases removed from V and 2 bases from J, the gap between germline ends came to 17 bases. The CDR3 covers 15 residues. Germline lookup yields CDR1 SGHRS and CDR2 YFSETQ. This CDR3 reads CASRPLRETAYEQYF. Written as DNA, the CDR3 is TGCGCCAGCAGGCCCCTCAGGGAAACGGCCTACGAGCAGTACTTC.